This TCR beta chain originates from a study of T-cell reconstitution after alpha-beta-depleted transplantation in children. The CDR3 sequence is 15 residues long. In germline, CDR1 is SEHNR, CDR2 FQNEAQ (reference sequence). V lost 2 bases, J lost 4 bases, and 9 bases lay in between. For TCRbeta, the library was prepared with unique molecular identifiers. TCRdb redid the calling of the PCR reads with MiXCR, one entry per CDR3 protein. The sample shows 90,000 to 100,000 distinct CDR3 sequences, 12% of them seen only once. The starting material was PBMCs from the stem cell graft donor, obtained from the stem cell graft. The chain couples TRBV7-9 to TRBJ1-6; D is uncertain. This sequence originates from a human donor who donated a stem cell graft to a child with inherited bone marrow failure. CDR3: CASSLPRDYNSPLHF. The CDR3 DNA reads as TGTGCCAGCAGCTTACCCAGAGATTATAATTCACCCCTCCACTTT.